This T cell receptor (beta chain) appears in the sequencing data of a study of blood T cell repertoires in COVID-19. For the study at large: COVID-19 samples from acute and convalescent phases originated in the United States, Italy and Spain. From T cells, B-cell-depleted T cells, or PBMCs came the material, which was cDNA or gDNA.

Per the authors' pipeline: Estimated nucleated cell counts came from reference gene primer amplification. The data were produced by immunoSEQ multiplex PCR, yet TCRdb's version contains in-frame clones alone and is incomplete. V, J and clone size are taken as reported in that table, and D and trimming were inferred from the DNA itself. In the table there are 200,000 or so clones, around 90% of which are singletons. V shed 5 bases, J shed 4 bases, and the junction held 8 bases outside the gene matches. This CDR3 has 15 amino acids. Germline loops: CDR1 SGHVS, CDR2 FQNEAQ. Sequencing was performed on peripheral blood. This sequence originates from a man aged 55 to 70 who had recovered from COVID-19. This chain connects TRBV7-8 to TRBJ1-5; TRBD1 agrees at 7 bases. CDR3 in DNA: TGTGCCAGCAGCAGCAGGGACAGTGGGAATCAGCCCCAGCATTTT. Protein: CASSSRDSGNQPQHF.